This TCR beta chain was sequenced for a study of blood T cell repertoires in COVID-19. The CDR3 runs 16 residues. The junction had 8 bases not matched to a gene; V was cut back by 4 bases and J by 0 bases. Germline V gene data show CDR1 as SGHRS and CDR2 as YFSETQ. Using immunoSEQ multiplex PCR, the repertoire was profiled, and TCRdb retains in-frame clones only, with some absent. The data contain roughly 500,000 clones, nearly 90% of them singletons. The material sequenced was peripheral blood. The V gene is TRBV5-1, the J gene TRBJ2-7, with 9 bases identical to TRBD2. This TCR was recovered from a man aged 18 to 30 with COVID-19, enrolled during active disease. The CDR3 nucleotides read TGCGCCAGCAGCCCAACTAGCGGGCTGAACTCCTACGAGCAGTACTTC. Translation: CASSPTSGLNSYEQYF.